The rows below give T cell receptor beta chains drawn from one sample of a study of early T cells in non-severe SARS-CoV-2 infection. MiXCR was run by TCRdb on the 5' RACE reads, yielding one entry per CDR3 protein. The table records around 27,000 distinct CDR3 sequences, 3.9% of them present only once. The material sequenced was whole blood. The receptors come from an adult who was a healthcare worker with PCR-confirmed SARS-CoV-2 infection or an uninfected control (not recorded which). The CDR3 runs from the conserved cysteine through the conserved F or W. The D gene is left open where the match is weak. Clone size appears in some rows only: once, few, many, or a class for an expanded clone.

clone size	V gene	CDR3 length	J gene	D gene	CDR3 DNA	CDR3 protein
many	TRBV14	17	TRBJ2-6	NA	TGTGCCAGCAGCCGGGACCACACAACGTCTGGGGCCAACGTCCTGACTTTC	CASSRDHTTSGANVLTF
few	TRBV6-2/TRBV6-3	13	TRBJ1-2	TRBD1	TGTGCCAGCAGTTTCGACAGGGTCTATGGCTACACCTTC	CASSFDRVYGYTF
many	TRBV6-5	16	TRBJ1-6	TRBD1	TGTGCCAGCAGTTACAGTTGGGACAGCAATAATTCACCCCTCCACTTT	CASSYSWDSNNSPLHF
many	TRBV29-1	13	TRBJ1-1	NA	TGCAGCGTTTCAGGGTATGAAGACACTGAAGCTTTCTTT	CSVSGYEDTEAFF
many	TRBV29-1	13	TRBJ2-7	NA	TGCAGCGTTGCCAGCGGGCCACTCTACGAGCAGTACTTC	CSVASGPLYEQYF
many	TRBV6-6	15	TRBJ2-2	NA	TGTGCCAGCAGTCAGGGTAGATCTGGGACCGGGGAGCTGTTTTTT	CASSQGRSGTGELFF
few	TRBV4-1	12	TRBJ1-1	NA	TGCGCCAGCAGCCAAGGAGGTGGTAAAGCTTTCTTT	CASSQGGGKAFF
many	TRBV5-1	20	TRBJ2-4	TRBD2	TGCGCCAGCAGCTTGGCCGCTGTGGCGGGGGGTTCAAGGAATCCGGGCATTCAGTACTTC	CASSLAAVAGGSRNPGIQYF
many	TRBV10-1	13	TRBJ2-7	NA	TGCGCCAGCAGTGACGTCCTGGGATACGAGCAGTACTTC	CASSDVLGYEQYF
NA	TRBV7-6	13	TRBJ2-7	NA	TGTGCCAGCAGCTTAGGTCCTAGCGACGAGCAGTACTTC	CASSLGPSDEQYF
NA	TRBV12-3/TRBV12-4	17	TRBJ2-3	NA	TGTGCCAGCAGCCCCAGATACGGGGGACGAAGCACAGATACGCAGTATTTT	CASSPRYGGRSTDTQYF
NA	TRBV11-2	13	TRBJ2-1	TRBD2	TGTGCCAGCAAAATAGCGGGAGGTAGTGAGCAGTTCTTC	CASKIAGGSEQFF
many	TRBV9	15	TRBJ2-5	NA	TGTGCCAGCAGCGTAGACCCCACAACTCAAGAGACCCAGTACTTC	CASSVDPTTQETQYF
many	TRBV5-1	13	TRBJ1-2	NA	TGCGCCAGCAGCACCGGGGACGGCTATGGCTACACCTTC	CASSTGDGYGYTF
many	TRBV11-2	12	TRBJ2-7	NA	TGTGCCAGCAGCCAGGGAGGCTACGAGCAGTACTTC	CASSQGGYEQYF
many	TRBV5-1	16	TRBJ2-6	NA	TGCGCCAGCAGCTTGGACCCGGGACCTGGGGCCAACGTCCTGACTTTC	CASSLDPGPGANVLTF
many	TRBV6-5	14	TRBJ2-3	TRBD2	TGTGCCAGCAGTTACGGGGGGGTCACAGATACGCAGTATTTT	CASSYGGVTDTQYF
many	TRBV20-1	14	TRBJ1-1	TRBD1	TGCAGTGCCTACCTACAGGGGACGAACACTGAAGCTTTCTTT	CSAYLQGTNTEAFF
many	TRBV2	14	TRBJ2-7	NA	TGTGCCAGCAGCCCGCAGACGGCGGGCTACGAGCAGTACTTC	CASSPQTAGYEQYF
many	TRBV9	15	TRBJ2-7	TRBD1	TGTGCCAGCAGCGCTGCCGGGACAGGGGATTACGAGCAGTACTTC	CASSAAGTGDYEQYF
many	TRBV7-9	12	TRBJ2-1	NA	TGTGCCAGCCAGGGCCCCGTTAAATTGCAGTTCTTC	CASQGPVKLQFF
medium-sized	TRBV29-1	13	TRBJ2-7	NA	TGCAGCGCTTCCACGGACAGCACCTACGAGCAGTACTTC	CSASTDSTYEQYF
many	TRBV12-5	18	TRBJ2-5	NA	TGTGCTAGTGGTTTGGTACGTCCGGGTCTCCAAACTCAAGAGACCCAGTACTTC	CASGLVRPGLQTQETQYF
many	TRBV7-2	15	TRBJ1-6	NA	TGTGCCAGCAGCTTAGGGACCACGAGTCGGTCATCCCTCCACTTT	CASSLGTTSRSSLHF
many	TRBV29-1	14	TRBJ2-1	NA	TGCAGCGTTGATAGGCAGGTGACCTACAATGAGCAGTTCTTC	CSVDRQVTYNEQFF
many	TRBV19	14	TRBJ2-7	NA	TGTGCCAGTGCCTTCAGCGGCGGAATCTACGAGCAGTACTTC	CASAFSGGIYEQYF
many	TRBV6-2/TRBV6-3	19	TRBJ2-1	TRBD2	TGTGCCAGCAGTCTACGCAAGGGACTAGCGGGGGAGACCTACAATGAGCAGTTCTTC	CASSLRKGLAGETYNEQFF
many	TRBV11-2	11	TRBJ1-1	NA	TGTGCCAGCACCCGAGGGGCTGAAGCTTTCTTT	CASTRGAEAFF
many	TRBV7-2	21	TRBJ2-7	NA	TGTGCCAGCAGCTTATTCCCCCGCGTTTTGGGTTCGTCAAGTGGGTCCTACGAGCAGTACTTC	CASSLFPRVLGSSSGSYEQYF
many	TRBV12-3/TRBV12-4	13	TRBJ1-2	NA	TGTGCCAGCAGTGCGTCTACTAACTATGGCTACACCTTC	CASSASTNYGYTF
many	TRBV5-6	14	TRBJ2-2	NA	TGTGCCAGCAGGCCGGGACTGATCACCGGGGAGCTGTTTTTT	CASRPGLITGELFF
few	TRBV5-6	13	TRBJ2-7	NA	TGTGCCAGCAGCCCCGGGCCCGCGTACGAGCAGTACTTC	CASSPGPAYEQYF
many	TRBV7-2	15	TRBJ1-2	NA	TGTGCCAGCAGCTTAGATGCCCAGGGAAATTCTGGCTACACCTTC	CASSLDAQGNSGYTF
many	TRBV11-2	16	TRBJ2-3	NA	TGTGCCAGCAGCTTACGCCCCAGCGGAGTCACAGATACGCAGTATTTT	CASSLRPSGVTDTQYF
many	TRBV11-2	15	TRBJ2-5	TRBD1	TGTGCCAGCAGCTTAGGGGCAGGGGGCCTGGAGACCCAGTACTTC	CASSLGAGGLETQYF
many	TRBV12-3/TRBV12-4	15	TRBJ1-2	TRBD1	TGTGCCAGCAGTTTAAATAGGGGACAGGGAGACGGCTACACCTTC	CASSLNRGQGDGYTF
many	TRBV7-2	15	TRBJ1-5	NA	TGTGCCAGCAGCCCTCGAGGTGGCGGTAATCAGCCCCAGCATTTT	CASSPRGGGNQPQHF
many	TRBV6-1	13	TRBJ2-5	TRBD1	TGTGCCAGCAGTACAGAAGGGGGCGAGACCCAGTACTTC	CASSTEGGETQYF
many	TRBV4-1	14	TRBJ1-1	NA	TGCGCCAGCAGCAACAAGGGGTCACGTATTTGGGCTTTCTTT	CASSNKGSRIWAFF
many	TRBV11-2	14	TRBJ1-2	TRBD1	TGTGCCAGCAGCCCCGGACAGGGGGCAGTTGGCTACACCTTC	CASSPGQGAVGYTF
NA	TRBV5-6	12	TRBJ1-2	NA	TGTGCCAGCCGGGAGGACTCATCTGGCTACACCTTC	CASREDSSGYTF
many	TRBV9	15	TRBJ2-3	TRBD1	TGTGCCAGCAGCTCCGCACAGGGGGAGAAAGATACGCAGTATTTT	CASSSAQGEKDTQYF
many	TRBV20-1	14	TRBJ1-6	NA	TGCAGTGCTAGCTCGACAGTGGGAAATTCACCCCTCCACTTT	CSASSTVGNSPLHF
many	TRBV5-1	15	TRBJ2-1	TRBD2	TGCGCCAGCAGCTTTAGTACTAGCGGGGGGAATGAGCAGTTCTTC	CASSFSTSGGNEQFF
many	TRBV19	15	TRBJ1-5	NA	TGTGCCAGTAGTCGGTCCGGGGGTCGGGATCAGCCCCAGCATTTT	CASSRSGGRDQPQHF
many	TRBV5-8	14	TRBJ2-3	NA	TGTGCCAGCAGCTCCCGAAGGAGAGCGGATACGCAGTATTTT	CASSSRRRADTQYF
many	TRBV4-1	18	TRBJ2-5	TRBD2	TGCGCCAGCAGCCAAGATAGTTGGACTAGTGGTCTTGATCAGACCCAGTACTTC	CASSQDSWTSGLDQTQYF
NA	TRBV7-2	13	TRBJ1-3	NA	TGTGCCAGCAAGAACCCCTCTGGAAACACCATATATTTT	CASKNPSGNTIYF
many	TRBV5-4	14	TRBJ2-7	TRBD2	TGTGCCAGCAGTCCCGGACTAGGGAAGGGCGAGCAGTACTTC	CASSPGLGKGEQYF
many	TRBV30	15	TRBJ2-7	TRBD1	TGTGCCTGGCCCTGTTCGCCGGGACAGCGATACGAGCAGTACTTC	CAWPCSPGQRYEQYF
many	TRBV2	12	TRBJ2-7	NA	TGTGCCAGCAGTGTCTCCGCCTACGAGCAGTACTTC	CASSVSAYEQYF
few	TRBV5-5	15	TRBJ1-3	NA	TGTGCCAGCAGCCTGGGTGTTCCGCCTGGAAACACCATATATTTT	CASSLGVPPGNTIYF